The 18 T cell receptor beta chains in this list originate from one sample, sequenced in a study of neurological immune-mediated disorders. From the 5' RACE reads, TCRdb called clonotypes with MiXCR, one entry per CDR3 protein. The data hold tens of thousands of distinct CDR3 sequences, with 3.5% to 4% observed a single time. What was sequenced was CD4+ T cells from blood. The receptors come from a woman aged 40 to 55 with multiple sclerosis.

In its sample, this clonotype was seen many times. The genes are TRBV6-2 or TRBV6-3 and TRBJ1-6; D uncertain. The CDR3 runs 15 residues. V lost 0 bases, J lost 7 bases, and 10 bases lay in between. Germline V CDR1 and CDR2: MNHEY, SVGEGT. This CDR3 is CASSYSPVENSPLHF. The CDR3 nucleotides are TGTGCCAGCAGTTACTCGCCAGTTGAGAATTCACCCCTCCACTTT.

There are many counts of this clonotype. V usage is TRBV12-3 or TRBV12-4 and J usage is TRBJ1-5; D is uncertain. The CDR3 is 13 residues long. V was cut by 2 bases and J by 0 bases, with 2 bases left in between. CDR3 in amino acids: CASSLNSNQPQHF. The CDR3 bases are TGTGCCAGCAGTTTAAATAGCAATCAGCCCCAGCATTTT.

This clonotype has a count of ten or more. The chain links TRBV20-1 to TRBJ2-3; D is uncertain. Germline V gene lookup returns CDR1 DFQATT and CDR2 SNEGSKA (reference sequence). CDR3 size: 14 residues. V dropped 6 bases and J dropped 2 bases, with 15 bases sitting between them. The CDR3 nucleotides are TGCAGTGCCCCCCCTCGGCGGACCACAGATACGCAGTATTTT. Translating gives CSAPPRRTTDTQYF.

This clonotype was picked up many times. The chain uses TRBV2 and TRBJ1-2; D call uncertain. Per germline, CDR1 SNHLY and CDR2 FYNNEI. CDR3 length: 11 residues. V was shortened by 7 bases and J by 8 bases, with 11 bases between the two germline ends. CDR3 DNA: TGTGCCAGCAAGCGGGAAGGAGGCTACACCTTC. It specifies CASKREGGYTF.

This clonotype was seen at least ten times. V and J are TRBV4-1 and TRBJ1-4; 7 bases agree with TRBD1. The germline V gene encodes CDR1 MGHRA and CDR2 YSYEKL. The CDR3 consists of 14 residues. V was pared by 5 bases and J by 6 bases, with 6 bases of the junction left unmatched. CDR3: CASSLGDRDEKLFF. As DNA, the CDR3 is TGCGCCAGCAGCTTAGGCGACAGGGATGAAAAACTGTTTTTT.

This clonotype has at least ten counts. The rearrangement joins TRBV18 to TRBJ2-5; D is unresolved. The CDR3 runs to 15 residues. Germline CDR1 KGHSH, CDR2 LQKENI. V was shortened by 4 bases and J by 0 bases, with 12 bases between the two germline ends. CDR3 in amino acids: CASSLSGVDQETQYF. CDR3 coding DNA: TGTGCCAGCTCACTGTCTGGGGTCGACCAAGAGACCCAGTACTTC.

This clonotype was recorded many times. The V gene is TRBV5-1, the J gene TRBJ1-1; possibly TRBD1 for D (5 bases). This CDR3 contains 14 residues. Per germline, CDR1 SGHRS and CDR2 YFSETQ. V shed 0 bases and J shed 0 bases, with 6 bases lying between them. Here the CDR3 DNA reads TGCGCCAGCAGCTTGGAAGGGGTGAACACTGAAGCTTTCTTT. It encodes CASSLEGVNTEAFF.

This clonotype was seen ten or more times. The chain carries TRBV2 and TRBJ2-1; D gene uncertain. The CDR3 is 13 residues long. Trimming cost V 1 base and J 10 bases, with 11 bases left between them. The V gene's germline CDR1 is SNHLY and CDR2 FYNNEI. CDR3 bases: TGTGCCAGCAGTGAAGGGGTGGGGTCGGAGCAGTTCTTC. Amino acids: CASSEGVGSEQFF.

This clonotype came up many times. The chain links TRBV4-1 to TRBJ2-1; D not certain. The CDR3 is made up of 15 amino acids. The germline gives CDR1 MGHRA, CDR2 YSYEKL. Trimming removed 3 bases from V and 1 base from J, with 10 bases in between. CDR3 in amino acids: CASSQESGSYNEQFF. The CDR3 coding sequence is TGCGCCAGCAGCCAGGAATCCGGGTCCTACAATGAGCAGTTCTTC.

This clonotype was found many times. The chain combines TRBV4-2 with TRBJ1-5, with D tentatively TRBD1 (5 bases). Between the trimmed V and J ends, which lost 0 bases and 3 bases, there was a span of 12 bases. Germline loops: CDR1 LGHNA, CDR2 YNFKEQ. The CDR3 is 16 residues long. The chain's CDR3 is CASSQEAGRNNQPQHF. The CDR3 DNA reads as TGTGCCAGCAGCCAAGAAGCAGGGAGGAACAATCAGCCCCAGCATTTT.

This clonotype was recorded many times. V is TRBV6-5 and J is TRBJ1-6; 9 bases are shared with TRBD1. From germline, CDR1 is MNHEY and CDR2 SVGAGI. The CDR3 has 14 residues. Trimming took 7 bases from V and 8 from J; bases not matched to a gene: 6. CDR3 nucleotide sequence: TGTGCCAGCAAGGGGACAGGGTCCCATTCACCCCTCCACTTT. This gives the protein CASKGTGSHSPLHF.

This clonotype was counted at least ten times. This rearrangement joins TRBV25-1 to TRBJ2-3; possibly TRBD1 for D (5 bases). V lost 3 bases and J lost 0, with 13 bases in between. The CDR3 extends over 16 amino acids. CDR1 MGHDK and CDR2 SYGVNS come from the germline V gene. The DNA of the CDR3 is TGTGCCAGCAGTGATCAGGGTACTCCTAGCACAGATACGCAGTATTTT. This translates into CASSDQGTPSTDTQYF.

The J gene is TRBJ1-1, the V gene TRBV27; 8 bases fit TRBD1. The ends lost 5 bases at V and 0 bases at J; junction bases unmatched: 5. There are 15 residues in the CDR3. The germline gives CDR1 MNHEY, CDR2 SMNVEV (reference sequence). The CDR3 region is CASSRTGHMNTEAFF. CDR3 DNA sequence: TGTGCCAGCAGTCGGACAGGGCACATGAACACTGAAGCTTTCTTT.

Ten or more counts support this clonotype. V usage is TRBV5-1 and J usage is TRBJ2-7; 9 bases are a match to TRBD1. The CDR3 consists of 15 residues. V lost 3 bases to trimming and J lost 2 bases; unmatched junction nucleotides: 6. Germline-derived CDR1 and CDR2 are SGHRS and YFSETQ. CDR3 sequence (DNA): TGCGCCAGCAGCTCTTTGGGACAGGGAACCTACGAGCAGTACTTC. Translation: CASSSLGQGTYEQYF.

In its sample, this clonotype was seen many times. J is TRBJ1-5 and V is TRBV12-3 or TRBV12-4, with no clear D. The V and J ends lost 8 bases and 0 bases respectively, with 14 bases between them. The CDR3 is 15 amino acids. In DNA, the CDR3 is TGTGCCAGCTCATCTCGGGGTTTTAGCAATCAGCCCCAGCATTTT. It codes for CASSSRGFSNQPQHF.

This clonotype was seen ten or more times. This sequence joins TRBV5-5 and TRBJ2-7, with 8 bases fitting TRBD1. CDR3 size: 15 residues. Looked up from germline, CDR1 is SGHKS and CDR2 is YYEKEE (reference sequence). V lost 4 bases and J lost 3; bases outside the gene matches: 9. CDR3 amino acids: CASSPTGADYYEQYF. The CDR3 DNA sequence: TGTGCCAGCAGCCCGACAGGGGCGGACTACTACGAGCAGTACTTC.

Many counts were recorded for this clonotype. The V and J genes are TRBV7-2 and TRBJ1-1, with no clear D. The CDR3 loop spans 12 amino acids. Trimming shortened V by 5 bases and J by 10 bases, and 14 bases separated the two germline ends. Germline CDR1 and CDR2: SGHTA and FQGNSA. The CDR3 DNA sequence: TGTGCCAGCAGCCGGGTCTATTCCTCAGCTTTCTTT. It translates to CASSRVYSSAFF.

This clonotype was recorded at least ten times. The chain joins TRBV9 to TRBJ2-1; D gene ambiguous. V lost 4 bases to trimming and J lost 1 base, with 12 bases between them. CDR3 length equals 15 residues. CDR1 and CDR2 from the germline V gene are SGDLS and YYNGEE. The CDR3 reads CASSPVAGSYNEQFF. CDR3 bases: TGTGCCAGCAGCCCGGTAGCTGGATCCTACAATGAGCAGTTCTTC.